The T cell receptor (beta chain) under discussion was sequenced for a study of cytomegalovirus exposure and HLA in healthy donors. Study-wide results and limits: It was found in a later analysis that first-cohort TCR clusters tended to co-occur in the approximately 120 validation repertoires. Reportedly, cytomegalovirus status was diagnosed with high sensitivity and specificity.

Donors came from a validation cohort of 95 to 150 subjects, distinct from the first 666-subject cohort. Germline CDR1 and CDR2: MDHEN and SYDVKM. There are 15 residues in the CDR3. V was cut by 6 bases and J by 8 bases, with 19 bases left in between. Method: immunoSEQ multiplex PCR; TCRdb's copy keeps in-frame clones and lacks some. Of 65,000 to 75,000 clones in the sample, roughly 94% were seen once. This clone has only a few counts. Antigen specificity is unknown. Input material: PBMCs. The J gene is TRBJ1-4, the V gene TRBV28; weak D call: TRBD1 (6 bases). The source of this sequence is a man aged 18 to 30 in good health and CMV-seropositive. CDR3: CASRSSGDTGEKLFF. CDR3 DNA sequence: TGTGCCAGCAGATCCTCAGGGGATACGGGCGAAAAACTGTTTTTT.